The 17 T cell receptor beta chains reported below all come from one sample, sequenced in a study of blood T cell repertoires in COVID-19. The assay was immunoSEQ multiplex PCR, and TCRdb's table has in-frame clones only and misses some. This sample has hundreds of thousands of clones, with roughly 90% found just once. The sample was peripheral blood. The receptors shown here come from a man aged 40-49 years with acute or convalescent COVID-19.

The chain uses TRBV12-5 and TRBJ2-2; TRBD1 matches 7 bases. The germline CDR1 and CDR2 sequences are LGHNT and FRNRAP. This CDR3 is 15 amino acids long. Unmatched junction bases numbered 8, after V lost 7 bases and J lost 3 bases. CDR3 nucleotides: TGTGCTAGTGCGTTGCAGGGGGTGGACACCGGGGAGCTGTTTTTT. Translating gives CASALQGVDTGELFF.

The chain carries TRBV7-8 and TRBJ2-2, with D perhaps TRBD1 (5 bases). V was trimmed by 2 bases and J by 2 bases, leaving 12 bases between them. Germline CDR1 reads SGHVS; CDR2 reads FQNEAQ. CDR3 length: 16 amino acids. As DNA, the CDR3 is TGTGCCAGCAGCTTATTCCGGCAGGGTAACACCGGGGAGCTGTTTTTT. The encoded protein is CASSLFRQGNTGELFF.

The chain is built from TRBV4-3 and TRBJ2-1; TRBD1 agrees at 7 bases. Germline V gene data show CDR1 as LGHNA and CDR2 as YSLEER. V lost 0 bases, J lost 16 bases, and 6 bases stayed unmatched. CDR3 size: 12 residues. The CDR3 coding sequence is TGCGCCAGCAGCCAAGATCCGGGGACAGATTTCTTC. Translating it yields CASSQDPGTDFF.

The CDR3 here is CASTGDRDEQYF. CDR3 nucleotide sequence: TGTGCCAGCACGGGGGATAGAGACGAGCAGTACTTC. The chain is built from TRBV6-5 and TRBJ2-7; weak D call: TRBD2 (6 bases). Germline V gene data show CDR1 as MNHEY and CDR2 as SVGAGI. The ends were cut back, 7 bases at V and 5 bases at J, with 12 bases in the middle. The CDR3 is 12 amino acids.

The chain combines TRBV5-4 with TRBJ1-3; 8 bases align to TRBD1. The J segment lost 1 base and the V segment lost 4 bases, leaving 13 bases of the junction unmatched. The CDR3 covers 18 residues. CDR1 is SGHNT and CDR2 is YYREEE in the germline V gene (reference sequence). This CDR3 reads CASSTRGQGKRSGNTIYF. Written as DNA, the CDR3 is TGTGCCAGCAGCACAAGAGGACAGGGTAAAAGGTCTGGAAACACCATATATTTT.

This rearrangement joins TRBV27 to TRBJ1-1, with D uncertain. The CDR3 loop spans 16 amino acids. V lost 5 bases, J lost 0 bases, and 16 bases lay in between. Germline V lookup: CDR1 MNHEY, CDR2 SMNVEV (reference sequence). The CDR3 coding sequence is TGTGCCAGCAGTCCCCTACGGGGAGAGATGAACACTGAAGCTTTCTTT. Translated: CASSPLRGEMNTEAFF.

The chain links TRBV6-5 to TRBJ2-4; TRBD1 agrees at 7 bases. V dropped 0 bases and J dropped 4; count of bases not matched to a gene: 3. Germline CDR1 is MNHEY and CDR2 is SVGAGI. This CDR3 contains 15 residues. This chain's CDR3 is CASSYSRDRKNIQYF. CDR3 sequence (DNA): TGTGCCAGCAGTTACTCCCGGGACAGAAAAAACATTCAGTACTTC.

The J gene is TRBJ1-1, the V gene TRBV19, with TRBD1 identical over 7 bases. The J segment lost 4 bases and the V segment lost 6 bases, leaving 8 bases of the junction unmatched. CDR1 LNHDA and CDR2 SQIVND come from the germline V gene (reference sequence). This CDR3 contains 14 residues. CDR3 in DNA: TGTGCCAGTAGGTCGGGACAGTGGTTCACTGAAGCTTTCTTT. This codes for CASRSGQWFTEAFF.

This clone appeared a single time. The chain has TRBV28 and TRBJ2-7, with 11 bases that match TRBD2. The CDR3 sequence is 17 residues long. V gave up 1 base and J gave up 4 bases; unmatched junction bases: 9. Germline CDR1 reads MDHEN; CDR2 reads SYDVKM. In nucleotides, the CDR3 is TGTGCCAGCAGTTTATCGATTAGCGGGAGGGCCGGGTACGAGCAGTACTTC. The encoded protein is CASSLSISGRAGYEQYF.

The chain carries TRBV11-2 and TRBJ2-2; TRBD1 matches 10 bases. This CDR3 spans 18 amino acids. The germline V gene has CDR1 SGHAT and CDR2 FQNNGV. With 3 bases clipped from V and 4 bases from J, the junction kept 11 bases outside the gene matches. Written as DNA, the CDR3 is TGTGCCAGCAGCTTTGGGGGAAGACAGGGGGCCACCACCGGGGAGCTGTTTTTT. This encodes CASSFGGRQGATTGELFF.

The chain joins TRBV7-8 to TRBJ2-3, with TRBD2 matching over 10 bases. Germline loops: CDR1 SGHVS, CDR2 FQNEAQ. V lost 5 bases to trimming and J lost 5 bases; unmatched junction nucleotides: 22. The CDR3 extends over 20 amino acids. CDR3 region: CASSLNPLWRLAGALDTQYF. CDR3 sequence (DNA): TGTGCCAGCAGCCTCAACCCCCTCTGGCGGCTAGCGGGAGCCCTAGATACGCAGTATTTT.

This rearrangement joins TRBV4-2 to TRBJ2-3; 10 bases are a match to TRBD2. Germline V gene lookup returns CDR1 LGHNA and CDR2 YNFKEQ. V dropped 4 bases and J dropped 6; count of bases not matched to a gene: 13. This CDR3 contains 17 residues. CDR3 residues: CASSRNPSGGEWDTQYF. The CDR3 DNA sequence: TGTGCCAGCAGCCGGAACCCTAGCGGGGGAGAGTGGGATACGCAGTATTTT.

The chain recombines TRBV28 with TRBJ1-2; D gene uncertain. The CDR3 extends over 12 amino acids. Germline V gene sequence: CDR1 MDHEN, CDR2 SYDVKM. V dropped 4 bases and J dropped 4 bases, with 7 bases sitting between them. The CDR3 protein is CASSSRLYGYTF. The CDR3 DNA reads as TGTGCCAGCAGTTCGCGCCTCTATGGCTACACCTTC.

This clone was counted only a few times. CDR3 sequence reads: CASSVAFLTDTQYF. The CDR3 DNA reads TGTGCCAGTAGTGTAGCCTTCCTCACAGATACGCAGTATTTT. The V and J genes are TRBV19 and TRBJ2-3; D remains ambiguous. Germline V lookup: CDR1 LNHDA, CDR2 SQIVND (reference sequence). V was clipped by 5 bases and J by 2 bases, with 11 bases between them. The CDR3 is 14 residues long.

This chain uses TRBV7-8 with TRBJ2-1; D not certain. The ends were cut back, 2 bases at V and 0 bases at J, with 11 bases in the middle. Germline CDR1 is SGHVS and CDR2 is FQNEAQ. The CDR3 spans 16 residues. The CDR3: CASSLLPAGSYNEQFF. In DNA, the CDR3 is TGTGCCAGCAGCTTACTTCCAGCAGGCTCCTACAATGAGCAGTTCTTC. Full variable domain (rest looked up from reference TRBV7-8 and TRBJ2-1): GAGVSQSPRYKVAKRGQDVALRCDPISGHVSLFWYQQALGQGPEFLTYFQNEAQLDKSGLPSDRFFAERPEGSVSTLKIQRTQQEDSAVYLCASSLLPAGSYNEQFFGPGTRLTVL.

In its sample, this clone was seen once. This rearrangement joins TRBV7-9 to TRBJ2-1; TRBD1 might be the D (5 bases). Between the trimmed V and J ends, which lost 11 bases and 5 bases, there was a span of 22 bases. The CDR3 spans 15 residues. Looked up from germline, CDR1 is SEHNR and CDR2 is FQNEAQ (reference sequence). CDR3 sequence reads: CAGVLGALSHNEQFF. The CDR3 DNA is TGTGCCGGGGTCCTAGGGGCCTTGTCCCACAATGAGCAGTTCTTC.

In regard to this clone: Other DNA sequences in the same sample also yield this CDR3. V gene TRBV28 combines with J gene TRBJ1-5; 10 bases align to TRBD1. The junction had 5 bases not matched to a gene; V was cut back by 5 bases and J by 7 bases. This CDR3 is built from 14 residues. Germline V gives CDR1 MDHEN, CDR2 SYDVKM. CDR3 bases: TGTGCCAGCAGTCCGACAGGGGGCAGCCAGCCCCAGCATTTT. Its protein product is CASSPTGGSQPQHF. The variable domain in full, completed from reference TRBV28 and TRBJ1-5, reads DVKVTQSSRYLVKRTGEKVFLECVQDMDHENMFWYRQDPGLGLRLIYFSYDVKMKEKGDIPEGYSVSREKKERFSLILESASTNQTSMYLCASSPTGGSQPQHFGDGTRLSIL.